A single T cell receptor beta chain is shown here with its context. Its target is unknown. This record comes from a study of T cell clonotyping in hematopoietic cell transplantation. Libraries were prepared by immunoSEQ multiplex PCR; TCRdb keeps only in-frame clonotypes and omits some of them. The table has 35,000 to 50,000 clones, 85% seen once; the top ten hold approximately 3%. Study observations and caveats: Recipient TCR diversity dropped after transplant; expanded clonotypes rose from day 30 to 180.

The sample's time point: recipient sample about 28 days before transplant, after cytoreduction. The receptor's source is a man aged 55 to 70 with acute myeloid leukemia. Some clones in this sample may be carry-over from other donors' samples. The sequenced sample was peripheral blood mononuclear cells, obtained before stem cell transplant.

In nucleotides, the CDR3 is TGCAGCGTTGTTGAGGGAGGCAATCAGCCCCAGCATTTT. Protein product: CSVVEGGNQPQHF. The J gene is TRBJ1-5, the V gene TRBV29-1; D is unresolved. This CDR3 has 13 amino acids. V shed 4 bases and J shed 2 bases, with 9 bases lying between them. Germline V CDR1 and CDR2: SQVTM, ANQGSEA.